This T cell receptor beta chain was sequenced for a study of blood T cell repertoires in COVID-19. Turning to the study itself: T cells, B-cell-depleted T cells, or PBMCs provided the cDNA or gDNA that served as material.

Participants were placed into cohorts based on the clinical history they reported. Sequencing was performed with immunoSEQ multiplex PCR; in TCRdb, only in-frame clones are kept and a portion is missing. This table holds 250,000 or so clones, about four fifths found once. With V trimmed by 5 bases and J by 4 bases, 7 bases remained unmatched. From germline, CDR1 is LNHDA and CDR2 SQIVND (reference sequence). The CDR3 contains 14 residues. This clone was seen more than once but under ten times. The rearrangement uses TRBV19 and TRBJ1-1, with 7 positions matching TRBD1. Source material: PBMCs or T cells enriched from blood (not recorded which). The source is a man aged 45-65 years who had recovered from COVID-19. The CDR3 DNA sequence: TGTGCCAGTAGTTCTTGGACAGGAGCCACTGAAGCTTTCTTT. It yields the protein CASSSWTGATEAFF.